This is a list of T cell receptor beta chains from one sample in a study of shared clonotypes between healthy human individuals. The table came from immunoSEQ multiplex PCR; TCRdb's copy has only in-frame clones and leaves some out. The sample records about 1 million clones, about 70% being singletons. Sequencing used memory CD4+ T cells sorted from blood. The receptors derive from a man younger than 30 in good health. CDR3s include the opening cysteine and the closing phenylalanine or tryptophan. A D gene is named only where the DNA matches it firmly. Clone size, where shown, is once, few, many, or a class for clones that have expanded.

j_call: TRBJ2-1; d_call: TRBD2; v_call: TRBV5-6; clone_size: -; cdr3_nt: TGTGCCAGCAGCGAATACCTCCTTCTAGCGGGCTCCTACAATGAGCAGTTCTTC; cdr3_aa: CASSEYLLLAGSYNEQFF
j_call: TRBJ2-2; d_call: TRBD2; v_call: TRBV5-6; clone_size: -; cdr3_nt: TGTGCCAGCAGCTTAGGAGCGGGAGGGCCCATCGGGGAGCTGTTTTTT; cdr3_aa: CASSLGAGGPIGELFF
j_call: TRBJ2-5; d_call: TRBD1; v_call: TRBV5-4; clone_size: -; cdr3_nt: TGTGCCAGCAGCCCACCGGGACAGCAAGAGACCCAGTACTTC; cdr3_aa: CASSPPGQQETQYF
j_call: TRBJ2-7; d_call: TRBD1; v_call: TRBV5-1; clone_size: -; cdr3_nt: TGCGCCAGCAGCTTGGTGTGGCAGGGGGCAGCCGAGCAGTACTTC; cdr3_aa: CASSLVWQGAAEQYF
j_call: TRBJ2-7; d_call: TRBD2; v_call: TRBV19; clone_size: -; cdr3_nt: TGTGCCAGTAGTATAGCGACTAGCGGATTACAGTACTTC; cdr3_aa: CASSIATSGLQYF
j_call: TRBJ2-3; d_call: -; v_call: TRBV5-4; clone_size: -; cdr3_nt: TGTGCCAGCAGCTTGGGGGGCAGCACAGATACGCAGTATTTT; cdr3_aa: CASSLGGSTDTQYF
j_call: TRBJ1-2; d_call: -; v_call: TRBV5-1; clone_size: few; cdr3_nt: TGCGCCAGCAGCTTGGAACGGCCTTCGGATGGCTACACCTTC; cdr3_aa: CASSLERPSDGYTF
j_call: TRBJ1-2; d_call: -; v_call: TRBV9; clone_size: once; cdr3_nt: TGTGCCAGCAGCGAACGGCCCTTTTCGGGTGGCTACACCTTC; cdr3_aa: CASSERPFSGGYTF
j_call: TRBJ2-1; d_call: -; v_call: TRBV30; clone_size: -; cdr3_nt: TGTGCCTGGAGCGGGTCCTACAATGAGCAGTTCTTC; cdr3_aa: CAWSGSYNEQFF
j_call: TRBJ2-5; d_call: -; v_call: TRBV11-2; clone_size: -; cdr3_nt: TGTGCCAGCAGCTCCCCCTTTGGGGGGAGGGAGACCCAGTACTTC; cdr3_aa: CASSSPFGGRETQYF
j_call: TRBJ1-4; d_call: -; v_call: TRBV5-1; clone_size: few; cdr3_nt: TGCGCCAGCAGCTTTGACGGACTTAATGAAAAACTGTTTTTT; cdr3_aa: CASSFDGLNEKLFF
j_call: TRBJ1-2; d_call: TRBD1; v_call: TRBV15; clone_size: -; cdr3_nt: TGTGCCACCAGCAGAGATGAGGGGGCAGGGTATGGCTACACCTTC; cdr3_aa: CATSRDEGAGYGYTF
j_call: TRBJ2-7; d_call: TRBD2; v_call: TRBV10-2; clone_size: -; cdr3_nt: TGCGCCAGCAGTGACTGGAGCGGGAGTAACGAGCAGTACTTC; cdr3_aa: CASSDWSGSNEQYF
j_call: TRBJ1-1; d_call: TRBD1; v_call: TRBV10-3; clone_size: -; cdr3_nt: TGTGCCATCAGTGAGTCTGGGGGACAGCGAATGAACACTGAAGCTTTCTTT; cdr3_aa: CAISESGGQRMNTEAFF
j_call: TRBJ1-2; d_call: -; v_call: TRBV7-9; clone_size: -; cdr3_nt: TGTGCCAGCAGCCACGCGGGGAGGCCCGATGGCTACACCTTC; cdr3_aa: CASSHAGRPDGYTF
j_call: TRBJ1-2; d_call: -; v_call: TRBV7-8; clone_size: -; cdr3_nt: TGTGCCAGCAGCTTAGACGGGGTCTATGGCTACACCTTC; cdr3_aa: CASSLDGVYGYTF
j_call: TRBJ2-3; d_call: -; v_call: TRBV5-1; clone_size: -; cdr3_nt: TGCGCCAGCAGGACCGGGACTGCAGGCACAGATACGCAGTATTTT; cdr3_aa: CASRTGTAGTDTQYF
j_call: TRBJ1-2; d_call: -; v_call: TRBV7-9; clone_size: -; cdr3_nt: TGTGCCAGCAGCCCAATAGGGGGTGGCTACACCTTC; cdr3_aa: CASSPIGGGYTF
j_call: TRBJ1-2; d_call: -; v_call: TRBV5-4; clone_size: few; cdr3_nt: TGTGCCAGCAGCTTGACGGCTAACTATGGCTACACCTTC; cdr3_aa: CASSLTANYGYTF
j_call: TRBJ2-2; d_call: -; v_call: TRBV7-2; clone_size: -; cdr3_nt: TGTGCCAGCAGCTTAGAAGGCGGGGCCGGGGAGCTGTTTTTT; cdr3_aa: CASSLEGGAGELFF
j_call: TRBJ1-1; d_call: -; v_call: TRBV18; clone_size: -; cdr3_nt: TGTGCCAGCTCACCACTGCGGCAGCCAGGGACTGAAGCTTTCTTT; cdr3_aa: CASSPLRQPGTEAFF
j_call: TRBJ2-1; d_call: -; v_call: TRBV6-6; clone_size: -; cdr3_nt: TGTGCCAGCAGTGCCCCCGGGGTTGCGAACAATGAGCAGTTCTTC; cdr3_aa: CASSAPGVANNEQFF
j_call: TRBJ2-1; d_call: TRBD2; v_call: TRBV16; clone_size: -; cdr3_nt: TGTGCCAGCAGCCAATTTTCTAGCGGGAAATATGAGCAGTTCTTC; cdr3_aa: CASSQFSSGKYEQFF
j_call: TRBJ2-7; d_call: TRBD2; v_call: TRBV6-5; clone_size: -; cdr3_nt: TGTGCCAGCAGTTACGCGGGCGTAGCGGGGCCCTACGAGCAGTACTTC; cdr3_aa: CASSYAGVAGPYEQYF
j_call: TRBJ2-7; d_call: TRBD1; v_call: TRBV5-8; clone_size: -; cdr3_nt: TGTGCCAGCAGCCATCTGGGACAGAGCTCCTACGAGCAGTACTTC; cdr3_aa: CASSHLGQSSYEQYF
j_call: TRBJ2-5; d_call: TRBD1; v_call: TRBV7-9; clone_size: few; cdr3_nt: TGTGCCAGCAGCTTGGGGACAGGGAGCGAGACCCAGTACTTC; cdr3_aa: CASSLGTGSETQYF
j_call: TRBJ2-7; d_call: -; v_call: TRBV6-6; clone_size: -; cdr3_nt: TGTGCCAGCAGTTACTCCCTCTGGGGTTCGCAGTACTTC; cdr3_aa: CASSYSLWGSQYF
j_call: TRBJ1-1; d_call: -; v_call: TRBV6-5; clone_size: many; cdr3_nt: TGTGCCAGCAGTTACGGGAGGTACACTGAAGCTTTCTTT; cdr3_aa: CASSYGRYTEAFF
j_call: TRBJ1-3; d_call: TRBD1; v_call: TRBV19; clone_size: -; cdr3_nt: TGTGCCAGTAGTATTGGGGGACAGGGGGCATCTGGAAACACCATATATTTT; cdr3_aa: CASSIGGQGASGNTIYF
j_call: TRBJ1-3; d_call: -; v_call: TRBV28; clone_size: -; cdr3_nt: TGTGCCAGCAGGTCTCCCCCGTCCTCTGGAAACACCATATATTTT; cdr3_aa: CASRSPPSSGNTIYF
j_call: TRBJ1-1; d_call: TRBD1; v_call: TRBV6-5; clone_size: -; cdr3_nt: TGTGCCAGCAGCAGGGGGCGGCAGACTGAAGCTTTCTTT; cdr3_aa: CASSRGRQTEAFF
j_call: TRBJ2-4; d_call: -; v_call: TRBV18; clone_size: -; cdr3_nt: TGTGCCAGCTCATCGGACCTAGCCAAAAACATTCAGTACTTC; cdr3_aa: CASSSDLAKNIQYF
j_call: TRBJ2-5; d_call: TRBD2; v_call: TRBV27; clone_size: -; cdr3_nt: TGTGCCAGCAGTTTACGCACTAGCGGGAGGGAAGAGACCCAGTACTTC; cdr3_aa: CASSLRTSGREETQYF
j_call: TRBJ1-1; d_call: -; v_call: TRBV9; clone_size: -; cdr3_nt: TGTGCCAGCAGCGCTAGCCCCACTCAGAACACTGAAGCTTTCTTT; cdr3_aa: CASSASPTQNTEAFF
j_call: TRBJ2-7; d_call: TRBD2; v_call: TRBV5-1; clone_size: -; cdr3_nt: TGCGCCAGCAGCTTGGGGACTAGCGGGGGCGTTACCTACGAGCAGTACTTC; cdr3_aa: CASSLGTSGGVTYEQYF
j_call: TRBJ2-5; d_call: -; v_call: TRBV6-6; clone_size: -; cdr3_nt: TGTGCCAGCAGCCGCGTCACCGATCTCCTTGAGACCCAGTACTTC; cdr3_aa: CASSRVTDLLETQYF
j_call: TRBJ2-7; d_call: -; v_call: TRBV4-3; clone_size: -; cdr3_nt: TGCGCCAGCAGCCAAGAGGCCCGGAAAAGCTCCTACGAGCAGTACTTC; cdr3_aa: CASSQEARKSSYEQYF
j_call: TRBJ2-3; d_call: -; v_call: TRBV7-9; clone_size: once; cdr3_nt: TGTGCCAGCAGCCCGATGAGGGACCTTAACACAGATACGCAGTATTTT; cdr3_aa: CASSPMRDLNTDTQYF
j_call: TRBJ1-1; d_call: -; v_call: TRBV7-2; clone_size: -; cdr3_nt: TGTGCCAGCGGTTCCTTTAGCACTGAAGCTTTCTTT; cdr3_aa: CASGSFSTEAFF
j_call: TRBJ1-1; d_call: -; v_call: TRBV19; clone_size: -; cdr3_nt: TGTGCCAGTAGCGGGGGGTTATCGGTCACTGAAGCTTTCTTT; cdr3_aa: CASSGGLSVTEAFF
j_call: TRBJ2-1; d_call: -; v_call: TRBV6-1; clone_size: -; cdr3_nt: TGTGCCAGTTTAGGGGGGGCGCCGAACAATGAGCAGTTCTTC; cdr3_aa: CASLGGAPNNEQFF
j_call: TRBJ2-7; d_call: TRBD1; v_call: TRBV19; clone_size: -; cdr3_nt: TGTGCCAGTAGTAAGACCGGGACAGGTGGCTACGAGCAGTACTTC; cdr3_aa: CASSKTGTGGYEQYF
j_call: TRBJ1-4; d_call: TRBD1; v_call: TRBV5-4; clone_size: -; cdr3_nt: TGTGCCAGCAGCTTGGCCGGGACAGGGGGCGTATCTAATGAAAAACTGTTTTTT; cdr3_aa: CASSLAGTGGVSNEKLFF
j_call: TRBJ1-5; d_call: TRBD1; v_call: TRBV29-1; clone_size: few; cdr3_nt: TGCAGCGTTTCAGGGGGCCTGGGACAGCCCCAGCATTTT; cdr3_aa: CSVSGGLGQPQHF
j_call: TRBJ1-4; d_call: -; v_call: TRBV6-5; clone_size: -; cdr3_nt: TGTGCCAGCAGTTACTCATCAGGGGAGTGGGAAAAACTGTTTTTT; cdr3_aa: CASSYSSGEWEKLFF
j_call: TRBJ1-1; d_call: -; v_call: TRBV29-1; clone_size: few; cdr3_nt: TGCAGCGTTCCCGGGCCCGGCGCCACTGAAGCTTTCTTT; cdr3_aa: CSVPGPGATEAFF
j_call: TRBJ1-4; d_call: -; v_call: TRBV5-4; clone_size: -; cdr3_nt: TGTGCCAGCAGCTTGGGCGGGACTAATGAAAAACTGTTTTTT; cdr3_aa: CASSLGGTNEKLFF
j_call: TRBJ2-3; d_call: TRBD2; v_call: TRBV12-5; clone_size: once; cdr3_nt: TGTGCTAGTGGGCGGGAGGGCACAGATACGCAGTATTTT; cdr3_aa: CASGREGTDTQYF
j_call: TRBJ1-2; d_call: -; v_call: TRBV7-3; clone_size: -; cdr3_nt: TGTGCCAGCAGCTTGGGAGGGAAAGACTCCAACTATGGCTACACCTTC; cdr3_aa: CASSLGGKDSNYGYTF
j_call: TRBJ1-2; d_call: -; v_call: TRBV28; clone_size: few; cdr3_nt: TGTGCCAGCAGTTTATTCACAGGGTTAGGGAGAGGCTACACCTTC; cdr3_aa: CASSLFTGLGRGYTF
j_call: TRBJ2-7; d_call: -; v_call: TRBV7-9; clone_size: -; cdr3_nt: TGTGCCAGCGGACAGCTCTCCTACGAGCAGTACTTC; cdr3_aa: CASGQLSYEQYF
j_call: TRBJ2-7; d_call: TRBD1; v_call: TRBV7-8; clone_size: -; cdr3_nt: TGTGCCAGCAGCCCTCGGACAGGGGACGTTGAGCAGTACTTC; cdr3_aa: CASSPRTGDVEQYF
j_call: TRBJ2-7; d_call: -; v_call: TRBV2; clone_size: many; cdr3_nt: TGTGCCAGCAGTGACAGAACCTACGAGCAGTACTTC; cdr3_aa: CASSDRTYEQYF
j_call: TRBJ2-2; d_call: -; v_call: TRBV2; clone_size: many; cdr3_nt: TGTGCCAGCAGTGGGCAGGTGAACACCGGGGAGCTGTTTTTT; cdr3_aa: CASSGQVNTGELFF
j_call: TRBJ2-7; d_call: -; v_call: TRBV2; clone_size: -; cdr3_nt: TGTGCCAGCAAGGGCGGGCCGTACGAGCAGTACTTC; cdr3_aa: CASKGGPYEQYF